The source of this T cell receptor beta chain is a study of human T cells and chemical hapten exposure. Study context: Patients, chiefly female, had alopecia areata, totalis or universalis.

The time point was: patch test 1, 2 weeks after DPC sensitization. Documented treatment: therapeutic diphenylcyclopropenone sensitization with weekly scalp DPC. This clonotype was seen ten or more times. V was pared by 2 bases and J by 1 base, with 4 bases of the junction left unmatched. There are 15 residues in the CDR3. Germline loops: CDR1 SGHVS, CDR2 FQNEAQ. In the library, unique molecular identifiers were attached to individual cDNA molecules. TCRdb re-analysed the RACE reads in MiXCR, keeping a single row per CDR3 protein. The top ten clones hold around 4.5% of a sample with about 49,000 distinct CDR3 sequences, less than 9.5% of them seen once.

The source was whole blood, collected in connection with sensitization to the hapten diphenylcyclopropenone (DPC). This chain links TRBV7-8 with TRBJ2-5, with 7 bases matching TRBD2. This sequence was found in a woman aged 45-65 years with alopecia areata. Some clones in this sample may be carry-over from other donors' samples. The CDR3 loop reads CASSLLGGGQETQYF. CDR3 DNA sequence: TGTGCCAGCAGCTTATTAGGCGGGGGCCAAGAGACCCAGTACTTC.